The rows below give T cell receptor beta chains drawn from one sample of a study of human T cells and chemical hapten exposure. TCRdb re-called the RACE reads through MiXCR, storing one row per CDR3 protein. In the table there are around 130,000 distinct CDR3 sequences, over 9% of which are singletons. Sequences were derived from whole blood, sampled in connection with sensitization to the hapten diphenylcyclopropenone (DPC). These receptors were collected from a woman aged 50 to 60 with alopecia areata. Some clones in this sample may be carry-over from other donors' samples. CDR3s include the opening cysteine and the closing phenylalanine or tryptophan. D genes are given only for firm matches. The size field is filled for only some rows; it gives once, few, many or a size class.

cdr3_aa: CASSQGEDTDTQYF; cdr3_nt: TGTGCCAGCAGCCAAGGCGAGGACACAGATACGCAGTATTTT; clone_size: many; d_call: -; v_call: TRBV13; j_call: TRBJ2-3
cdr3_aa: CASSRLAGGSSYNEQFF; cdr3_nt: TGTGCCAGCTCACGACTAGCGGGGGGGAGCTCCTACAATGAGCAGTTCTTC; clone_size: few; d_call: TRBD2; v_call: TRBV18; j_call: TRBJ2-1
cdr3_aa: CASSPQGALADTQYF; cdr3_nt: TGTGCCAGCAGCCCTCAGGGGGCCCTGGCAGATACGCAGTATTTT; clone_size: few; d_call: TRBD1; v_call: TRBV7-2; j_call: TRBJ2-3
cdr3_aa: CASSPGRGSGNTIYF; cdr3_nt: TGTGCCAGCTCCCCAGGACGGGGCTCTGGAAACACCATATATTTT; clone_size: many; d_call: -; v_call: TRBV18; j_call: TRBJ1-3
cdr3_aa: CASRTGVGQPQHF; cdr3_nt: TGTGCCAGCAGGACAGGGGTCGGGCAGCCCCAGCATTTT; clone_size: few; d_call: TRBD1; v_call: TRBV12-3/TRBV12-4; j_call: TRBJ1-5
cdr3_aa: CASSLVRQTATNEKLFF; cdr3_nt: TGTGCCAGCAGCTTAGTAAGGCAGACCGCAACTAATGAAAAACTGTTTTTT; clone_size: -; d_call: -; v_call: TRBV7-9; j_call: TRBJ1-4
cdr3_aa: CASSLGIGGTGGHYF; cdr3_nt: TGTGCCAGCAGCTTAGGGATTGGAGGGACAGGGGGCCATTATTTC; clone_size: many; d_call: TRBD1; v_call: TRBV11-2; j_call: TRBJ2-7
cdr3_aa: CASSWTEQETQYF; cdr3_nt: TGTGCCAGCAGTTGGACAGAACAAGAGACCCAGTACTTC; clone_size: few; d_call: -; v_call: TRBV2; j_call: TRBJ2-5
cdr3_aa: CATKRGDQPQHF; cdr3_nt: TGTGCCACCAAGCGAGGGGATCAGCCCCAGCATTTT; clone_size: few; d_call: -; v_call: TRBV15; j_call: TRBJ1-5
cdr3_aa: CASSWDVSSYNEQFF; cdr3_nt: TGTGCCAGCAGTTGGGACGTAAGCTCCTACAATGAGCAGTTCTTC; clone_size: many; d_call: -; v_call: TRBV5-6; j_call: TRBJ2-1
cdr3_aa: CATSRDRGVGPQHF; cdr3_nt: TGTGCCACCAGCAGAGATCGGGGAGTGGGGCCCCAGCATTTT; clone_size: -; d_call: -; v_call: TRBV15; j_call: TRBJ1-5
cdr3_aa: CASKISSGANVLTF; cdr3_nt: TGTGCCAGCAAAATTAGCTCTGGGGCCAACGTCCTGACTTTC; clone_size: few; d_call: -; v_call: TRBV12-3/TRBV12-4; j_call: TRBJ2-6
cdr3_aa: CASSLLADTQYF; cdr3_nt: TGCGCCAGCAGTCTACTAGCAGATACGCAGTATTTT; clone_size: many; d_call: -; v_call: TRBV10-2; j_call: TRBJ2-3
cdr3_aa: CASSLSPRQGGGYTF; cdr3_nt: TGTGCCAGCAGCTTATCCCCACGACAGGGAGGAGGCTACACCTTC; clone_size: few; d_call: TRBD1; v_call: TRBV7-9; j_call: TRBJ1-2
cdr3_aa: CASSLPSGSYGYTF; cdr3_nt: TGTGCCAGCAGTCTACCCTCAGGGAGCTATGGCTACACCTTC; clone_size: -; d_call: -; v_call: TRBV28; j_call: TRBJ1-2
cdr3_aa: CASSIVAGVVGNEQFF; cdr3_nt: TGTGCCAGCAGCATTGTGGCGGGAGTCGTTGGGAATGAGCAGTTCTTC; clone_size: -; d_call: TRBD2; v_call: TRBV6-2/TRBV6-3; j_call: TRBJ2-1
cdr3_aa: CSAPPLGGADEQFF; cdr3_nt: TGCAGTGCCCCCCCCCTCGGGGGGGCCGATGAGCAGTTCTTC; clone_size: few; d_call: TRBD2; v_call: TRBV20-1; j_call: TRBJ2-1
cdr3_aa: CASSLVSGANTEAFF; cdr3_nt: TGCGCCAGCAGCTTGGTTTCCGGGGCTAACACTGAAGCTTTCTTT; clone_size: few; d_call: -; v_call: TRBV5-1; j_call: TRBJ1-1
cdr3_aa: CASSPVGQNTEAFF; cdr3_nt: TGTGCCAGCTCACCCGTTGGACAGAACACTGAAGCTTTCTTT; clone_size: -; d_call: -; v_call: TRBV18; j_call: TRBJ1-1
cdr3_aa: CASGTQGAGNQPQHF; cdr3_nt: TGTGCCAGCGGGACGCAGGGGGCAGGCAATCAGCCCCAGCATTTT; clone_size: -; d_call: TRBD1; v_call: TRBV7-2; j_call: TRBJ1-5
cdr3_aa: CASSFKTGTSSYEQYF; cdr3_nt: TGTGCCAGCAGCTTTAAGACAGGAACCAGCTCCTACGAGCAGTACTTC; clone_size: few; d_call: -; v_call: TRBV7-9; j_call: TRBJ2-7
cdr3_aa: CASSKVGRGRDTQYF; cdr3_nt: TGTGCCAGCAGCAAGGTGGGCAGGGGGCGAGATACGCAGTATTTT; clone_size: many; d_call: -; v_call: TRBV21-1; j_call: TRBJ2-3
cdr3_aa: CASSQGGGSPDTQYF; cdr3_nt: TGCGCCAGCAGCCAAGGAGGCGGGAGCCCAGATACGCAGTATTTT; clone_size: many; d_call: TRBD2; v_call: TRBV4-3; j_call: TRBJ2-3
cdr3_aa: CSAPDRVAGELFF; cdr3_nt: TGCAGTGCTCCAGACAGGGTGGCCGGGGAGCTGTTTTTT; clone_size: many; d_call: TRBD1; v_call: TRBV20-1; j_call: TRBJ2-2
cdr3_aa: CASSSQGTNEKLFF; cdr3_nt: TGTGCCAGCAGCTCACAGGGAACTAATGAAAAACTGTTTTTT; clone_size: many; d_call: -; v_call: TRBV28; j_call: TRBJ1-4
cdr3_aa: CASNVRWGANTGELFF; cdr3_nt: TGTGCCAGCAATGTTCGTTGGGGGGCGAACACCGGGGAGCTGTTTTTT; clone_size: -; d_call: -; v_call: TRBV28; j_call: TRBJ2-2
cdr3_aa: CASSLVGRGLSDTQYF; cdr3_nt: TGTGCCAGCAGCTTGGTTGGCAGGGGGTTAAGTGATACGCAGTATTTT; clone_size: -; d_call: TRBD1; v_call: TRBV5-6; j_call: TRBJ2-3
cdr3_aa: CASSLGQFRETYEQYF; cdr3_nt: TGTGCCAGCAGCTTAGGTCAGTTTCGGGAGACCTACGAGCAGTACTTC; clone_size: -; d_call: -; v_call: TRBV7-9; j_call: TRBJ2-7
cdr3_aa: CSARGQGFSGNQPQHF; cdr3_nt: TGCAGTGCTAGGGGTCAGGGGTTCTCGGGCAATCAGCCCCAGCATTTT; clone_size: few; d_call: -; v_call: TRBV20-1; j_call: TRBJ1-5
cdr3_aa: CSVEGLAGAWNEQFF; cdr3_nt: TGCAGCGTAGAGGGTCTAGCGGGAGCGTGGAATGAGCAGTTCTTC; clone_size: many; d_call: TRBD2; v_call: TRBV29-1; j_call: TRBJ2-1
cdr3_aa: CASSLSAVDQPQHF; cdr3_nt: TGTGCCAGCAGTTTAAGCGCCGTTGATCAGCCCCAGCATTTT; clone_size: -; d_call: -; v_call: TRBV12-3/TRBV12-4; j_call: TRBJ1-5
cdr3_aa: CASSWGTGRNGNTIYF; cdr3_nt: TGTGCCAGCAGCTGGGGGACAGGCCGGAACGGAAACACCATATATTTT; clone_size: -; d_call: TRBD1; v_call: TRBV13; j_call: TRBJ1-3